The 30 T cell receptor beta chains in this list originate from one sample, sequenced in a study of cytomegalovirus exposure and HLA in healthy donors. Produced via immunoSEQ multiplex PCR; TCRdb's table is partial and in-frame only. Among 70,000 to 80,000 clones listed, approximately 94% were seen once. What was sequenced was PBMCs. These TCRs come from a woman between 18 and 30 years old in good health and CMV-seropositive.

The CDR3 loop is CASSNRDRATKQYF. The CDR3, as DNA: TGTGCCAGCAGTAACCGGGACAGGGCCACGAAGCAGTACTTC. The J gene is TRBJ2-7, the V gene TRBV6-5; 9 bases map to TRBD1. Germline lookup yields CDR1 MNHEY and CDR2 SVGAGI. The trim removed 5 bases at V and 8 bases at J, leaving 10 bases unmatched. The CDR3 is 14 residues long.

The chain recombines TRBV13 with TRBJ2-2; 14 bases fit TRBD2. Germline V gene data show CDR1 as PRHDT and CDR2 as FYEKMQ (reference sequence). The CDR3 has 18 residues. V trimming: 4 bases; J trimming: 6 bases; junction bases outside the gene matches: 10. CDR3 sequence (DNA): TGTGCCAGCAGCTCATATACCGAGACTAGCGGGGGGGCCGGGGAGCTGTTTTTT. Amino acids: CASSSYTETSGGAGELFF.

In its sample, this clone was seen a few times. The chain carries TRBV9 and TRBJ1-2; 7 bases fit TRBD1. V shed 4 bases and J 4 bases; nucleotides not matched to a gene: 13. Germline V gene sequence: CDR1 SGDLS, CDR2 YYNGEE. This CDR3 is 16 amino acids long. Written as DNA, the CDR3 is TGTGCCAGCAGCAGCCTCAGGGGGAGGTTTAGCTATGGCTACACCTTC. This translates into CASSSLRGRFSYGYTF.

The genes are TRBV15 and TRBJ2-2, with TRBD2 matching over 7 bases. The junction had 7 bases not matched to a gene; V was cut back by 8 bases and J by 7 bases. This CDR3 is 13 amino acids long. Germline V gene data show CDR1 as LNHNV and CDR2 as YYDKDF (reference sequence). The CDR3 bases are TGTGCCACCGGCCGGGAGGTAATCGGGGAGCTGTTTTTT. Its protein product is CATGREVIGELFF.

The chain uses TRBV5-8 and TRBJ1-1; 7 nucleotides line up with TRBD1. The CDR3 has 13 amino acids. Germline V gives CDR1 SGHTS, CDR2 YDEGEE. V lost 1 base and J lost 9; bases outside the gene matches: 6. The DNA for the CDR3 is TGTGCCAGCAGCTTGAACAGGGGCCTTAAAGCTTTCTTT. Translated, it gives CASSLNRGLKAFF.

The V gene is TRBV19, the J gene TRBJ2-7; D possibly corresponds to TRBD1 (5 bases). Germline CDR1 and CDR2: LNHDA and SQIVND (reference sequence). The CDR3 totals 12 residues. V was pared by 10 bases and J by 0 bases, with 10 bases between. CDR3: CATSDSSYEQYF. DNA of the CDR3: TGTGCCACCTCCGACAGCTCCTACGAGCAGTACTTC.

V usage is TRBV28 and J usage is TRBJ2-3; 10 bases fit TRBD2. V was clipped by 6 bases and J by 0 bases; unmatched bases: 6. The CDR3 loop spans 16 amino acids. In germline, CDR1 is MDHEN, CDR2 SYDVKM. The CDR3 sequence is CASSLAGGFSTDTQYF. DNA for the CDR3: TGTGCCAGCAGCTTAGCGGGAGGTTTTAGCACAGATACGCAGTATTTT.

The genes are TRBV9 and TRBJ1-2, with D possibly being TRBD1 (5 bases). The V gene lost 2 bases and the J gene lost 4 bases, with 12 bases spanning the gap. CDR3 length equals 14 residues. Germline values: CDR1 SGDLS, CDR2 YYNGEE. The CDR3 spells CASSVGQGTYGYTF. In nucleotides, the CDR3 is TGTGCCAGCAGCGTTGGTCAGGGAACCTATGGCTACACCTTC.

The chain recombines TRBV15 with TRBJ1-5; 7 bases map to TRBD1. The V gene's germline CDR1 is LNHNV and CDR2 YYDKDF (reference sequence). Trimming took 2 bases from V and 7 from J; bases not matched to a gene: 8. The CDR3 is 15 residues long. In nucleotides, the CDR3 is TGTGCCACCAGCAGACAAGACAGGGTTAAACAGCCCCAGCATTTT. As protein: CATSRQDRVKQPQHF.

This chain uses TRBV4-1 with TRBJ1-5, with D possibly being TRBD1 (6 bases). Deletions cut 1 base from V and 1 base from J, with 14 bases between. Per germline, CDR1 MGHRA and CDR2 YSYEKL. CDR3 size: 17 residues. The CDR3 is CASSQVFSGASNQPQHF. DNA for the CDR3: TGCGCCAGCAGCCAAGTATTCTCAGGGGCGAGCAATCAGCCCCAGCATTTT.

The gene calls are TRBV25-1 and TRBJ1-4; D call uncertain. This CDR3 has 14 amino acids. V was cut by 5 bases and J by 4 bases, with 11 bases left in between. Germline lookup yields CDR1 MGHDK and CDR2 SYGVNS. CDR3 loop: CASSSTDFNEKLFF. CDR3 coding DNA: TGTGCCAGCAGTTCAACCGACTTTAATGAAAAACTGTTTTTT.

The chain combines TRBV28 with TRBJ2-5; TRBD1 aligns across 7 bases. Trimming cost V 5 bases and J 5 bases; bases outside gene matches: 11. The CDR3 is made up of 15 amino acids. The germline gives CDR1 MDHEN, CDR2 SYDVKM. The CDR3 reads CASSPNRGWYETQYF. As DNA, the CDR3 is TGTGCCAGCAGTCCGAACAGGGGATGGTATGAGACCCAGTACTTC.

J is TRBJ1-5 and V is TRBV7-9, with a weak D call TRBD1 (6 bases). Germline values: CDR1 SEHNR, CDR2 FQNEAQ (reference sequence). V gave up 5 bases and J gave up 2 bases, with 13 bases separating them. CDR3 size: 15 residues. CDR3 protein: CASSPLGGGNQPQHF. The CDR3 DNA reads as TGTGCCAGCAGCCCCCTAGGGGGGGGCAATCAGCCCCAGCATTTT.

The chain joins TRBV10-3 to TRBJ2-3; TRBD2 aligns across 11 bases. Germline trimming cut 6 bases from V and 4 bases from J; bases unmatched to any gene: 3. CDR1 is ENHRY, CDR2 SYGVKD, per germline. The CDR3 is 14 amino acids. For the CDR3, the DNA is TGTGCCATCAGACTAGCGGGGGCGGCAGATACGCAGTATTTT. This translates into CAIRLAGAADTQYF.

The chain combines TRBV28 with TRBJ1-2; 8 positions match TRBD1. CDR3 size: 15 residues. Trimming cost V 7 bases and J 2 bases; bases outside gene matches: 9. Germline V lookup: CDR1 MDHEN, CDR2 SYDVKM. Written as DNA, the CDR3 is TGTGCCAGCACATCTCCGAGGACAGGGAACTATGGCTACACCTTC. It encodes CASTSPRTGNYGYTF.

The chain recombines TRBV6-1 with TRBJ1-5; D is possibly TRBD1 (6 bases). Germline CDR1 and CDR2: MNHNS and SASEGT. V shed 4 bases and J shed 9 bases, with 16 bases lying between them. There are 14 residues in the CDR3. The CDR3 spells CASSGHGGPGPQHF. Written as DNA, the CDR3 is TGTGCCAGCAGTGGGCATGGGGGCCCCGGGCCCCAGCATTTT.

V is TRBV5-1 and J is TRBJ2-3; D is undetermined. CDR3 size: 13 residues. CDR1 and CDR2 (germline): SGHRS, YFSETQ. V was cut by 0 bases and J by 3 bases, with 5 bases left in between. CDR3 nucleotides: TGCGCCAGCAGCTTGGTTCAGACAGATACGCAGTATTTT. This gives the protein CASSLVQTDTQYF.

This sequence joins TRBV27 and TRBJ2-7, with 8 bases lining up with TRBD2. The CDR3 length is 14 residues. Unmatched junction bases numbered 6, after V lost 5 bases and J lost 3 bases. Germline values: CDR1 MNHEY, CDR2 SMNVEV (reference sequence). The CDR3 reads CASSPGTRNYEQYF. CDR3 bases: TGTGCCAGCAGTCCGGGGACTAGAAACTACGAGCAGTACTTC.

The chain employs TRBV11-2 and TRBJ1-4; D gene unclear. The CDR3 extends over 14 amino acids. V gave up 5 bases and J gave up 4 bases, with 11 bases separating them. Germline lookup yields CDR1 SGHAT and CDR2 FQNNGV. The CDR3 protein is CASSPPGFNEKLFF. The CDR3 DNA is TGTGCCAGCAGCCCCCCGGGGTTTAATGAAAAACTGTTTTTT.

This clone was counted between two and nine times. This chain connects TRBV10-1 to TRBJ1-2, with 7 nucleotides matching TRBD1. Germline V gives CDR1 WNHNN, CDR2 SYGVQD (reference sequence). The ends lost 8 bases at V and 7 bases at J; junction bases unmatched: 7. The CDR3 length is 12 residues. Written as DNA, the CDR3 is TGCGCCAGCCTCGACAGGGCCTGTGGCTACACCTTC. This translates into CASLDRACGYTF.

The chain links TRBV10-1 to TRBJ2-5; TRBD2 aligns across 13 bases. The CDR3 is 16 amino acids. V lost 2 bases, J lost 4 bases, and 4 bases stayed unmatched. In germline, CDR1 is WNHNN, CDR2 SYGVQD (reference sequence). This CDR3 is CASSEGLAGDRETQYF. The CDR3, as DNA: TGCGCCAGCAGTGAGGGACTAGCGGGGGACAGAGAGACCCAGTACTTC.

The chain links TRBV4-1 to TRBJ1-4, with D possibly matching TRBD1 (6 bases). This CDR3 comprises 15 residues. Germline-derived CDR1 and CDR2 are MGHRA and YSYEKL. With 4 bases removed from V and 1 base from J, the gap between germline ends came to 10 bases. The CDR3 loop is CASSPVGGTNEKLFF. DNA for the CDR3: TGCGCCAGCAGCCCCGTAGGGGGAACTAATGAAAAACTGTTTTTT.

About this clone itself: At one of its ends the junction is not consistent with the germline gene, which may arise from a read error. The chain uses TRBV7-7 and TRBJ2-3, with D tentatively TRBD2 (6 bases). This CDR3 spans 14 amino acids. CDR1 is SSHAT and CDR2 is FNYEAQ in the germline V gene (reference sequence). The CDR3 protein is CASSHYGSGDTQYF. The CDR3 DNA reads TGTGCTAGCAGCCACTACGGGAGTGGAGATACGCAGTATTTT.

The J gene is TRBJ1-6, the V gene TRBV5-5; TRBD1 agrees at 11 bases. The V gene end was trimmed by 4 bases and the J gene end by 5 bases; junction bases not matched to a gene: 2. Germline CDR1 reads SGHKS; CDR2 reads YYEKEE (reference sequence). The length of the CDR3 is 15 residues. CDR3 residues: CASSLDRGHNSPLHF. CDR3 DNA sequence: TGTGCCAGCAGCCTGGACAGGGGGCATAATTCACCCCTCCACTTT.

This chain uses TRBV30 with TRBJ2-7; the match to TRBD2 covers 8 bases. Trimming took 0 bases from V and 1 from J; bases not matched to a gene: 8. This CDR3 region has 16 residues. CDR1 is GTSNPN, CDR2 SVGIG, per germline (reference sequence). CDR3 region: CAWSVQRGTSSYEQYF. DNA of the CDR3: TGTGCCTGGAGTGTACAAAGGGGGACTAGTTCCTACGAGCAGTACTTC. Filled out from reference TRBV30 and TRBJ2-7, the complete variable domain reads SQTIHQWPATLVQPVGSPLSLECTVEGTSNPNLYWYRQAAGRGLQLLFYSVGIGQISSEVPQNLSASRPQDRQFILSSKKLLLSDSGFYLCAWSVQRGTSSYEQYFGPGTRLTVT.

The chain has TRBV28 and TRBJ2-7, with D perhaps TRBD1 (5 bases). Germline CDR1 is MDHEN and CDR2 is SYDVKM. The CDR3 sequence is 14 residues long. With 1 base removed from V and 6 bases from J, the gap between germline ends came to 13 bases. CDR3 residues: CASSLFQGRGEQYF. CDR3 in DNA: TGTGCCAGCAGTTTATTCCAGGGAAGGGGCGAGCAGTACTTC.

The gene calls are TRBV9 and TRBJ2-3; D may be TRBD1 (6 bases). V lost 4 bases and J 5 bases, leaving 23 bases between the germline ends. This CDR3 spans 17 amino acids. CDR1 SGDLS and CDR2 YYNGEE come from the germline V gene. CDR3 nucleotides: TGTGCCAGCAGCCCGACGCCCGGGACACCGGCGGGAGATACGCAGTATTTT. Protein sequence: CASSPTPGTPAGDTQYF.

The chain combines TRBV30 with TRBJ2-7; 7 bases agree with TRBD2. Germline V gene sequence: CDR1 GTSNPN, CDR2 SVGIG (reference sequence). Trimming took 8 bases from V and 3 from J; bases not matched to a gene: 4. This CDR3 has 11 residues. The CDR3 DNA follows: TGTGCCGGGGGGGGGAGCTACGAGCAGTACTTC. Translation gives CAGGGSYEQYF. Together with reference TRBV30 and TRBJ2-7, the CDR3 gives the full variable domain: SQTIHQWPATLVQPVGSPLSLECTVEGTSNPNLYWYRQAAGRGLQLLFYSVGIGQISSEVPQNLSASRPQDRQFILSSKKLLLSDSGFYLCAGGGSYEQYFGPGTRLTVT.

The rearrangement links TRBV7-9 to TRBJ2-5, with D unresolved. This CDR3 contains 14 residues. CDR1 and CDR2 (germline): SEHNR, FQNEAQ (reference sequence). Trimming left V 4 bases short and J 0 bases short, with 9 bases between. The chain's CDR3 is CASSSGAYQETQYF. DNA for the CDR3: TGTGCCAGCAGCTCCGGAGCGTACCAAGAGACCCAGTACTTC.

The chain links TRBV7-3 to TRBJ2-2; 9 bases fit TRBD1. The CDR3 is made up of 16 amino acids. Germline V gives CDR1 SGHTA, CDR2 FQGTGA. Trimming removed 5 bases from V and 5 bases from J; junction bases left unmatched: 9. CDR3 sequence reads: CASSEYGQGKTGELFF. The CDR3 nucleotides are TGTGCCAGCAGCGAGTATGGACAGGGGAAAACCGGGGAGCTGTTTTTT.